Shown below are 3 T cell receptor beta chains from a single sample sequenced in a study of blood T cells in healthy people across ages. A second PCR of 7 to 11 cycles used a sample-barcoded 5' primer and a J-beta primer mix. TCRdb independently ran MiXCR on the 5' RACE reads; one entry per CDR3 protein. The profile shows 750,000 to 850,000 distinct CDR3 sequences, 20% to 25% of them singletons. The same data also went into a second study, on T cells of mothers and their children.

The sequenced sample consisted of blood. These receptor sequences come from a boy younger than 18 in good health.

The chain uses TRBV4-1 and TRBJ1-2; weak D call: TRBD1 (5 bases). This CDR3 is 15 amino acids long. The V and J ends lost 2 bases and 8 bases respectively, with 18 bases between them. Germline V gene data show CDR1 as MGHRA and CDR2 as YSYEKL. CDR3 in amino acids: CASSQLIEGPEGYTF. CDR3 nucleotide sequence: TGCGCCAGCAGCCAACTTATCGAGGGACCTGAGGGCTACACCTTC.

This clonotype was detected only a few times. CDR3: CANRETPGGWEKLFF. The CDR3 region has the DNA TGTGCCAACAGGGAGACGCCAGGGGGGTGGGAAAAACTGTTTTTT. The gene calls are TRBV7-2 and TRBJ1-4; 7 nucleotides match TRBD1. CDR3 size: 15 residues. The V gene's germline CDR1 is SGHTA and CDR2 FQGNSA. With V trimmed by 10 bases and J by 8 bases, 16 bases remained unmatched.

This chain links TRBV12-3 or TRBV12-4 with TRBJ1-5; TRBD1 agrees at 8 bases. Unmatched junction bases numbered 9, after V lost 6 bases and J lost 5 bases. This CDR3 has 15 amino acids. CDR3 nucleotide sequence: TGTGCCAGCAGGCCAGCAGGGGGCGGGGATCAGCCCCAGCATTTT. Translated: CASRPAGGGDQPQHF.